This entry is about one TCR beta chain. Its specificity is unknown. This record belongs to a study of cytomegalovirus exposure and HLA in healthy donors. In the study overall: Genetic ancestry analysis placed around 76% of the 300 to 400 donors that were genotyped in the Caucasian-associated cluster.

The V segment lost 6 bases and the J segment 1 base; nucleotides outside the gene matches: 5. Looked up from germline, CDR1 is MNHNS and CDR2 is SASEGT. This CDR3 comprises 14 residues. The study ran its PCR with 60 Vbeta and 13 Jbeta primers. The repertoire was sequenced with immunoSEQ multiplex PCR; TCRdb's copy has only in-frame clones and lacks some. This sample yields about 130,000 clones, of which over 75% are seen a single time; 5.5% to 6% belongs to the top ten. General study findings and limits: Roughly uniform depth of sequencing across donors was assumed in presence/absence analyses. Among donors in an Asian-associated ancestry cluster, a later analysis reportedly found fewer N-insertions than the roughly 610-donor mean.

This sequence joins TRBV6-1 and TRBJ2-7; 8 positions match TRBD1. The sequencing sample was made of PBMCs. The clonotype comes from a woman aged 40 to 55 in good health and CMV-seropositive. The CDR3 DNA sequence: TGTGCCAGCAGCTCCCGGGACAGGTCCTACGAGCAGTACTTC. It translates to CASSSRDRSYEQYF.